This T cell receptor (beta chain) was retrieved from a study of blood T cell repertoires in COVID-19. Looking at the study overall: Some COVID-19 samples were acute and others convalescent; all came from the United States, Italy and Spain. T cells, B-cell-depleted T cells, or PBMCs provided the cDNA or gDNA that served as material.

Sequencing used immunoSEQ multiplex PCR; TCRdb keeps in-frame clones, though not all of them. The sample yields about 89,000 clones, 80% seen once. The length of the CDR3 is 16 residues. Germline CDR1 SGHVS, CDR2 FQNEAQ. The trim removed 0 bases at V and 5 bases at J, leaving 4 bases unmatched. This clone turned up a few times. V gene TRBV7-8 combines with J gene TRBJ1-5; 10 positions match TRBD1. The sequence was obtained from an elderly woman with acute or convalescent COVID-19. The sequenced sample was peripheral blood. CDR3 sequence reads: CASSLATGGHDQPQHF. In DNA, the CDR3 is TGTGCCAGCAGCTTAGCGACAGGGGGCCACGATCAGCCCCAGCATTTT.